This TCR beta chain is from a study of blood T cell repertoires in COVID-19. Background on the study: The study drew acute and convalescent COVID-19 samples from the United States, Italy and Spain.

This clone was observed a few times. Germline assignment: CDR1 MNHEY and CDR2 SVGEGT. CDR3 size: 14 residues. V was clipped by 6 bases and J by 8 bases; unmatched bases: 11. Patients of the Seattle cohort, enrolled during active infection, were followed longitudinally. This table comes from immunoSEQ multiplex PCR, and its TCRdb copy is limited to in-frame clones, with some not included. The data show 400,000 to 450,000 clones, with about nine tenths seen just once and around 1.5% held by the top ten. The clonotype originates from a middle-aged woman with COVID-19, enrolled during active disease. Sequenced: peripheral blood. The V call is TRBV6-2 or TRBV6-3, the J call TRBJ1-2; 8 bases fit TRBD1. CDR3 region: CASSMDREGKGYTF. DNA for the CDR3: TGTGCCAGCAGCATGGACAGGGAGGGAAAGGGCTACACCTTC.